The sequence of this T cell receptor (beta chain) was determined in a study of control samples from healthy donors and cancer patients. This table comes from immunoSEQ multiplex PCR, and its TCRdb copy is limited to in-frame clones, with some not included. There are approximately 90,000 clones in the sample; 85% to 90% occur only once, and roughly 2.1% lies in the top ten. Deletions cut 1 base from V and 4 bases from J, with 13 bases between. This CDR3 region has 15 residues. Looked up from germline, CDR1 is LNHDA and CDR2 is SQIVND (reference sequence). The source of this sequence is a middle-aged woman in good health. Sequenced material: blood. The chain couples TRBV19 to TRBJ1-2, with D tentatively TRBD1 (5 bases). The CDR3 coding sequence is TGTGCCAGTAGTATAGTAGGAGGGGATCTCTATGGCTACACCTTC. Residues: CASSIVGGDLYGYTF.